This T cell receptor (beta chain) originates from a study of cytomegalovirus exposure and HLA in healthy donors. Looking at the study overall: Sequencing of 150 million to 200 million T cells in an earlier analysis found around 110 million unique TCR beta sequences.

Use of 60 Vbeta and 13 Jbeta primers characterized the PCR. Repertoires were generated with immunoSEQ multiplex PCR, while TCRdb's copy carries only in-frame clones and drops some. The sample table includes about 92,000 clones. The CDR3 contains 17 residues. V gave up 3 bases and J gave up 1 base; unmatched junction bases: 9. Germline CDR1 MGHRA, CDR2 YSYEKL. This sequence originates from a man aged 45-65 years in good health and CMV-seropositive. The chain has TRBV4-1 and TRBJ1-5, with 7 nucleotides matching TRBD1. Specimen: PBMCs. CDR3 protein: CASSQSGAGGSNQPQHF. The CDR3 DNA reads TGCGCCAGCAGCCAGAGTGGGGCAGGGGGAAGCAATCAGCCCCAGCATTTT.